This T cell receptor (beta chain) appears in the sequencing data of a study of blood T cell repertoires in COVID-19. Study context: Spain, Italy and the United States supplied samples that represented acute and convalescent COVID-19. Nucleic acid was either cDNA or gDNA, and it came from T cells, B-cell-depleted T cells, or PBMCs.

This clone turned up a few times. Germline V gives CDR1 SEHNR, CDR2 FQNEAQ (reference sequence). The CDR3 has 14 amino acids. V gave up 3 bases and J gave up 5 bases, with 13 bases separating them. In the study's own analysis: Estimation of nucleated cell counts relied on the amplification of reference gene primers. TCRdb's table, derived via immunoSEQ multiplex PCR, lists solely in-frame clones and lacks some. V and J calls and clone size are given by that table; D and trimming were obtained from the DNA. The data contain fewer than 250,000 clones, about 82% of them seen just once; the ten biggest clones take up just under 6.5%.

V is TRBV7-9 and J is TRBJ1-1, with D perhaps matching TRBD1 (5 bases). The sample taken for sequencing was peripheral blood. This clonotype was obtained from a woman aged 55-75 years with active or convalescent COVID-19. CDR3 bases: TGTGCCAGCAGCTTTGGGCAGGGTGATACTGAAGCTTTCTTT. Amino acids: CASSFGQGDTEAFF.